This T cell receptor beta chain was captured in a study of cytomegalovirus exposure and HLA in healthy donors. Donors sampled were nominally healthy, though unrecorded immune exposures were likely. A multiplex PCR was run with 60 Vbeta primers and 13 Jbeta primers. Assay used: immunoSEQ multiplex PCR; TCRdb lists only in-frame clones, some missing. The sample yields 77,000 or so clones, 65% to 90% seen once. The CDR3 runs to 16 residues. After removal of 0 bases from V and 5 bases from J, the junction contained 8 bases not matched to a gene. The germline gives CDR1 SGHRS, CDR2 YFSETQ. Overall study findings and caveats: Data from an earlier analysis indicated that most TCR beta V segments were productive either about 87% or about 30% of the time. Overall, about 160 TCR beta chains were annotated as cytomegalovirus-associated. Through in vitro validation, three CMV-associated chains were shown to be specific for CMV antigens.

Worth noting for this clone: Antigen unknown.

The chain uses TRBV5-1 and TRBJ2-1; TRBD2 matches 7 bases. Sequenced sample: PBMCs. The source of this sequence is a man aged 65-85 years in good health and CMV-seropositive. The CDR3 loop is CASSLEALASNNEQFF. In nucleotides, the CDR3 is TGCGCCAGCAGCTTGGAGGCACTAGCGAGTAACAATGAGCAGTTCTTC.